These 5 T cell receptor beta chains were sequenced from one sample in a study of OX40 agonist ivuxolimab in advanced cancers. TCRdb's copy holds only in-frame clones and misses some; the assay was immunoSEQ multiplex PCR. The sample gives around 30,000 clones, approximately 82% of which show up once; about 2.5% is in the top ten. The material sequenced was CD4+ or CD8+ T cells sorted from blood, taken in a trial of the OX40 agonist ivuxolimab. These TCRs come from an adult with an advanced solid tumor such as melanoma, head and neck, liver or kidney cancer.

This clone was seen only a few times. The genes are TRBV29-1 and TRBJ2-3; 10 bases fit TRBD2. Germline V CDR1 and CDR2: SQVTM, ANQGSEA. This CDR3 region has 15 residues. V was clipped by 4 bases and J by 1 base; unmatched bases: 5. The CDR3 DNA reads TGCAGCGTTGCAACCCTAGCGGGGGGCACAGATACGCAGTATTTT. Encoded protein: CSVATLAGGTDTQYF.

The V and J genes are TRBV27 and TRBJ2-7; either TRBD1 or TRBD2 may fit D (5 bases each). Per the germline V gene, CDR1 is MNHEY and CDR2 is SMNVEV (reference sequence). This CDR3 is 13 amino acids long. Trimming left V 6 bases short and J 3 bases short, with 12 bases between. For the CDR3, the DNA is TGTGCCAGCAGCCTCCGGGACGGCTACGAGCAGTACTTC. As protein: CASSLRDGYEQYF.

This rearrangement joins TRBV2 to TRBJ1-2, with 9 bases that match TRBD1. The V gene end was trimmed by 3 bases and the J gene end by 5 bases; junction bases not matched to a gene: 4. In germline, CDR1 is SNHLY, CDR2 FYNNEI. The CDR3 sequence is 14 residues long. The CDR3 loop reads CASSELGQGYGYTF. CDR3 sequence (DNA): TGTGCCAGCAGTGAGTTGGGACAGGGTTATGGCTACACCTTC.

The rearrangement joins TRBV19 to TRBJ2-5, with D perhaps matching TRBD2 (5 bases). The CDR3 covers 14 residues. Germline CDR1 LNHDA, CDR2 SQIVND (reference sequence). V was shortened by 5 bases and J by 3 bases, with 13 bases between the two germline ends. This CDR3 reads CASSRRAVEETQYF. The CDR3 nucleotides are TGTGCCAGTAGTCGGCGGGCCGTAGAAGAGACCCAGTACTTC. The full variable domain, its missing parts supplied by reference TRBV19 and TRBJ2-5, is DGGITQSPKYLFRKEGQNVTLSCEQNLNHDAMYWYRQDPGQGLRLIYYSQIVNDFQKGDIAEGYSVSREKKESFPLTVTSAQKNPTAFYLCASSRRAVEETQYFGPGTRLLVL.

This sequence joins TRBV7-2 and TRBJ1-1, with unresolved D. Trimming cost V 0 bases and J 7 bases, with 9 bases left between them. The germline gives CDR1 SGHTA, CDR2 FQGNSA. The CDR3 spans 13 residues. CDR3 coding DNA: TGTGCCAGCAGCTTAGCGGAGTTTGGTGAAGCTTTCTTT. Translated: CASSLAEFGEAFF.